This T cell receptor beta chain derives from a study of vaccination effects on CD4 cells after COVID-19. Antigen-specific CD4+ T cells expanded by the ViraFEST assay with viral peptide pools were then sequenced. Having been cultured for ten to eleven days, the cells underwent CD4+ T cell isolation. Participants were vaccinated with two doses of either the BNT162b2 or mRNA-1273 vaccine. Negative nucleocapsid antibody tests before and after vaccination confirmed no previous SARS-CoV-2 infection. Only in-frame clones appear in the TCRdb table, and some are missing; sequencing was by immunoSEQ multiplex PCR. Altogether tens of thousands of clones are present, approximately 77% being singletons, with the ten largest covering about 10%. Trimming at V came to 4 bases and at J to 3 bases, leaving 2 bases not matched to a gene. In germline, CDR1 is LGHDT, CDR2 YNNKEL (reference sequence). The CDR3 consists of 15 residues.

Turning to this clone: Its target is unknown.

The chain joins TRBV3-1 (or the pseudogene TRBV3-2) to TRBJ2-7, with 14 bases that match TRBD2. Sequencing was performed on CD4+ T cells from PBMCs cultured with HCoV-NL63 spike peptides, taken after COVID-19 vaccination. This receptor was identified in a human donor who received a COVID-19 vaccine. The CDR3, as DNA: TGTGCCAGCAGCCGAGGGACTAGCGGGGGCTACGAGCAGTACTTC. This encodes CASSRGTSGGYEQYF.